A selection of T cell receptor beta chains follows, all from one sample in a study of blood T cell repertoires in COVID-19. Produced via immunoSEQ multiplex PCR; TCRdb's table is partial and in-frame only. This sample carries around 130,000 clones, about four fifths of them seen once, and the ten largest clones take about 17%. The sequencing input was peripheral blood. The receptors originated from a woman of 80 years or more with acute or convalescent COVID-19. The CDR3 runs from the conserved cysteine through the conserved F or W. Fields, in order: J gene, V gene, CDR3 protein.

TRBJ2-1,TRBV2,CASSDQLAGANNEQFF
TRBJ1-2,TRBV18,CASSPRSREGYTF
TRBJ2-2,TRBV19,CASSTGGGPGELFF
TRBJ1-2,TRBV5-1,CASSLVTGYGYTF
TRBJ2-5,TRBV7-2,CASSPLGGIETQYF
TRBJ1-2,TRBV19,CASTTWTGGAEDGYTF
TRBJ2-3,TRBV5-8,CASSLIGGFTDTQYF
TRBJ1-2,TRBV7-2,CASSLARGSFYGYTF
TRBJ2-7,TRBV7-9,CASSGGQGSWGQYF
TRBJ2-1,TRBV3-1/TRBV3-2,CASSRRGGAYNEQFF
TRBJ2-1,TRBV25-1,CASEIEYEQFF
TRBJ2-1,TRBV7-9,CASSLDSSGTIEQFF
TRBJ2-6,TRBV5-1,CASSLVGGSGANVLTF
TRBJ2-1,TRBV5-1,CASSFPRTEKSSYNEQFF
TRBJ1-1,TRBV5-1,CASSAQRQGEAFF
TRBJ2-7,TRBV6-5,CASSYSSRGFSEQYF
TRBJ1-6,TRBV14,CASNKQGTGLAPLHF
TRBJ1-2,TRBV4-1,CASSRTRDYGYTF
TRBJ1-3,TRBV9,CASSVGTGWGNTIYF
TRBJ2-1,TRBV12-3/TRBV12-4,CASSFRRQNLFF
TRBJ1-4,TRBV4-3,CASSQGGGGANEKLFF
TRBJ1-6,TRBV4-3,CASSHTNRSSYNSPLHF
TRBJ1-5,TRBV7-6,CASSLGQGYSNQPQHF
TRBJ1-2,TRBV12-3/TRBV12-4,CASRKQGAVGYTF
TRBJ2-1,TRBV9,CASSPRWDSAINEQFF
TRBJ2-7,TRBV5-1,CASKFGQGAYEQYF
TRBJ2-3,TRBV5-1,CASSLARQGLTDTQYF
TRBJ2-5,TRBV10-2,CASKGAGGGETQYF
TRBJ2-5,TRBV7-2,CASSRLAGGKETQYF
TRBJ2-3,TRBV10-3,CAISETGQWTDTQYF
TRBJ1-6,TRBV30,CAWSSTWASNNSPLHF
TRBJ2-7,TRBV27,CASSTGTGLSYEQYF
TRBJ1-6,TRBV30,CAWSYRDRTDPLHF
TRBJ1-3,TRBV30,CAGQGSSFGNTIYF
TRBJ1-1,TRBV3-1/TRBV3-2,CASSQLPTLNTEAFF
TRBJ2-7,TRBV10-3,CAISESGALPNEQYF
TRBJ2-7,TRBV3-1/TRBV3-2,CASSQDFRTSGGLSYEQYF
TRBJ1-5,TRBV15,CATSRDVRSTGTNQPQHF
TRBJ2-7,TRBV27,CASSSRLSYEQYF
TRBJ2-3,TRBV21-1,CASSKEAGFLGTQYF
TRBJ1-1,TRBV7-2,CASSLVGGGTNTEAFF
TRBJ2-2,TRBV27,CASSIYLTGYLAPGELFF
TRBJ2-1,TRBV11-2,CASRGYNEQFF
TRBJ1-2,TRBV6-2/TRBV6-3,CASSYADRDGNGYTF
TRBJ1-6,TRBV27,CASSLSPGIYSPLHF
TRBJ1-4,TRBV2,CASGGGATNEKLFF
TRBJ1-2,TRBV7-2,CASSLGTDYGYTF
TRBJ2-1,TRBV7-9,CASSLGLAGYNEQFF
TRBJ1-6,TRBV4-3,CASSQATTGTGNSPLHF
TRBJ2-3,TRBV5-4,CASSLAGTDTQYF
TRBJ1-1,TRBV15,CATSRGQSPIEAFF
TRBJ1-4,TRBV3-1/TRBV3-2,CASSQAGEPNEKLFF
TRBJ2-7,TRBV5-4,CASSFGRDYEQYF
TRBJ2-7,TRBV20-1,CSASQQGVLGEQYF
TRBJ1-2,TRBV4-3,CASSLLPRQDIYGYTF
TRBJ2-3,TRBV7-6,CASSLGDRYTDTQYF
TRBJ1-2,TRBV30,CAWSVRQGNYGYTF